The 29 T cell receptor beta chains below come from one sample, sequenced in a study of technical replicates of blood from a handful of donors. Produced via immunoSEQ multiplex PCR; TCRdb's table is partial and in-frame only. The sample gives 75,000 to 90,000 clones, 80% to 95% of which show up once; roughly 0.27% is in the top ten. Sequencing input: T cells isolated from PBMCs. The origin of the receptors is a human donor in good health.

The CDR3 reads CASSRRTGEETQYF. CDR3 bases: TGTGCCAGCAGCAGACGGACGGGGGAAGAGACCCAGTACTTC. The J gene is TRBJ2-5, the V gene TRBV7-2, with D tentatively TRBD2 (6 bases). The germline gives CDR1 SGHTA, CDR2 FQGNSA. The CDR3 totals 14 residues. The V end was cut by 5 bases, the J end by 3 bases, with 13 bases between.

The chain couples TRBV28 to TRBJ1-2; no definite D call. V was clipped by 6 bases and J by 2 bases, with 19 bases between them. The CDR3 contains 16 residues. Germline V lookup: CDR1 MDHEN, CDR2 SYDVKM. The CDR3 DNA follows: TGTGCCAGCAGAGGCTACGGGGAGATCCTAAACTATGGCTACACCTTC. The encoded protein is CASRGYGEILNYGYTF.

The gene calls are TRBV6-6 and TRBJ2-7, with D unresolved. The CDR3 has 11 amino acids. Germline values: CDR1 MNHNY, CDR2 SVGAGI (reference sequence). Trimming removed 4 bases at V and 3 bases at J, with 4 bases between. CDR3 protein: CASSSYYEQYF. CDR3 bases: TGTGCCAGCAGTTCGTACTACGAGCAGTACTTC.

This chain links TRBV6-1 with TRBJ1-2; TRBD1 might be the D (6 bases). The CDR3 consists of 17 residues. CDR1 MNHNS and CDR2 SASEGT come from the germline V gene. V lost 2 bases, J lost 0 bases, and 16 bases lay in between. CDR3 DNA: TGTGCCAGCAGTGAAAACTTCGGGACACCATCTAACTATGGCTACACCTTC. Its protein product is CASSENFGTPSNYGYTF.

V gene TRBV5-1 combines with J gene TRBJ2-2; 13 nucleotides align to TRBD2. Germline lookup yields CDR1 SGHRS and CDR2 YFSETQ. The CDR3 spans 18 residues. J lost 5 bases, V lost 4 bases, and 11 bases had no gene match. In nucleotides, the CDR3 is TGCGCCAGCAGCAAAAGACTAGCGGGAGGTCCGTTTACCGGGGAGCTGTTTTTT. This gives the protein CASSKRLAGGPFTGELFF.

The chain is built from TRBV4-1 and TRBJ2-1; no definite D call. The V gene's germline CDR1 is MGHRA and CDR2 YSYEKL. Trimming removed 4 bases at V and 6 bases at J, with 16 bases between. The CDR3 runs to 15 residues. For the CDR3, the DNA is TGCGCCAGCAGCCTATCTCGAGCGACTGTCAATGAGCAGTTCTTC. Translated, it gives CASSLSRATVNEQFF.

This chain uses TRBV4-1 with TRBJ2-7, with D maybe TRBD1 (6 bases). Trimming took 7 bases from V and 0 from J, leaving 13 bases between them. This CDR3 has 14 residues. Looked up from germline, CDR1 is MGHRA and CDR2 is YSYEKL. The CDR3 loop is CASKTSDSSYEQYF. The CDR3 nucleotides read TGCGCCAGCAAAACTTCGGACAGCTCCTACGAGCAGTACTTC.

The V call is TRBV6-5, the J call TRBJ2-7; 14 bases line up with TRBD2. With 0 bases clipped from V and 5 bases from J, the junction kept 3 bases outside the gene matches. Germline V gives CDR1 MNHEY, CDR2 SVGAGI. This CDR3 spans 16 amino acids. The CDR3 is CASSYSRLAGGNEQYF. CDR3 bases: TGTGCCAGCAGTTACTCGCGACTAGCGGGAGGGAACGAGCAGTACTTC.

Of note for this clone: No DNA is shown, since the ends of the CDR3 on it are uncertain; the CDR3 is the one TCRdb lists. V usage is TRBV6-1 and J usage is TRBJ2-7; the table's D call, TRBD2, has no DNA check behind it. Germline values: CDR1 MNHNS, CDR2 SASEGT. The CDR3 totals 15 residues, both ends included. The CDR3 sequence is CASSSSGGSLYEQYF.

CDR3 bases: TGTGCCAGCAGCTCAGGGGCTGGAAACACCATATATTTT. This translates into CASSSGAGNTIYF. The chain joins TRBV11-3 to TRBJ1-3, with D possibly being TRBD1 (6 bases). The CDR3 sequence is 13 residues long. Per germline, CDR1 SGHNT and CDR2 YENEEA. The ends were cut back, 4 bases at V and 2 bases at J, with 6 bases in the middle. The complete variable domain, with remaining parts taken from reference TRBV11-3 and TRBJ1-3, reads EAGVVQSPRYKIIEKKQPVAFWCNPISGHNTLYWYLQNLGQGPELLIRYENEEAVDDSQLPKDRFSAERLKGVDSTLKIQPAELGDSAVYLCASSSGAGNTIYFGEGSWLTVV.

The chain joins TRBV6-1 to TRBJ2-1, with D possibly matching TRBD2 (6 bases). Germline V gene data show CDR1 as MNHNS and CDR2 as SASEGT. The CDR3 extends over 14 amino acids. V was clipped by 6 bases and J by 0 bases, with 9 bases between them. CDR3 sequence: CASRRRGSYNEQFF. The CDR3 region has the DNA TGTGCCAGCAGACGGAGGGGCTCCTACAATGAGCAGTTCTTC.

The chain recombines TRBV27 with TRBJ1-2, with 7 bases identical to TRBD1. The CDR3 contains 15 residues. V trimming: 0 bases; J trimming: 2 bases; junction bases outside the gene matches: 3. In germline, CDR1 is MNHEY, CDR2 SMNVEV (reference sequence). The CDR3 DNA reads TGTGCCAGCAGTTTATCCCCGACAGGGAACTATGGCTACACCTTC. As protein: CASSLSPTGNYGYTF.

This chain uses TRBV5-1 with TRBJ1-2; 7 nucleotides line up with TRBD1. The germline gives CDR1 SGHRS, CDR2 YFSETQ. With V trimmed by 0 bases and J by 8 bases, 13 bases remained unmatched. This CDR3 comprises 16 residues. This chain's CDR3 is CASSLVQAQGGRGYTF. The CDR3 DNA is TGCGCCAGCAGCTTGGTTCAGGCGCAGGGGGGTAGGGGCTACACCTTC.

The sample holds a few counts of this clone. The CDR3 sequence is CASSLSMETGGYTF. The CDR3 DNA is TGTGCCAGCAGCTTATCGATGGAGACAGGGGGCTACACCTTC. This sequence joins TRBV7-9 and TRBJ1-2; 7 nucleotides match TRBD1. CDR1 is SEHNR and CDR2 is FQNEAQ in the germline V gene (reference sequence). This CDR3 has 14 residues. Germline trimming cut 2 bases from V and 8 bases from J; bases unmatched to any gene: 8.

The chain has TRBV9 and TRBJ1-3, with D perhaps TRBD1 (5 bases). CDR1 and CDR2 from the germline V gene are SGDLS and YYNGEE. The CDR3 is 15 amino acids. V lost 0 bases to trimming and J lost 1 base, with 8 bases between them. The CDR3 bases are TGTGCCAGCAGCGTAGCTCCAGGGTCTGGAAACACCATATATTTT. It specifies CASSVAPGSGNTIYF.

The chain links TRBV7-8 to TRBJ1-1, with no clear D. Germline V gene sequence: CDR1 SGHVS, CDR2 FQNEAQ. The CDR3 extends over 18 amino acids. Trimming shortened V by 3 bases and J by 2 bases, and 22 bases separated the two germline ends. CDR3 residues: CASSFHGREALDNTEAFF. Here the CDR3 DNA reads TGTGCCAGCAGCTTCCATGGGAGGGAGGCGCTGGACAACACTGAAGCTTTCTTT.

The CDR3 spells CASSIGTGVSYEQYF. CDR3 in DNA: TGTGCCAGTAGTATCGGGACAGGCGTATCCTACGAGCAGTACTTC. J is TRBJ2-7 and V is TRBV19; TRBD1 agrees at 8 bases. The CDR3 is made up of 15 amino acids. After removal of 3 bases from V and 1 base from J, the junction contained 5 bases not matched to a gene. Germline CDR1 reads LNHDA; CDR2 reads SQIVND (reference sequence).

The rearrangement joins TRBV13 to TRBJ2-1; the D gene is possibly TRBD1 (6 bases). CDR1 is PRHDT and CDR2 is FYEKMQ in the germline V gene (reference sequence). The CDR3 extends over 14 amino acids. The V gene lost 6 bases and the J gene lost 3 bases, with 12 bases spanning the gap. The DNA for the CDR3 is TGTGCCAGCAGTCTGGGGGCCATCTACAATGAGCAGTTCTTC. This codes for CASSLGAIYNEQFF.

The chain is built from TRBV5-1 and TRBJ1-1; a possible D gene is TRBD1 (5 bases). V was trimmed by 4 bases and J by 7 bases, leaving 17 bases between them. The CDR3 sequence is 14 residues long. Germline assignment: CDR1 SGHRS and CDR2 YFSETQ. CDR3 bases: TGCGCCAGCAGCCCGGGGCGGGGGGGTAATGAAGCTTTCTTT. Residues: CASSPGRGGNEAFF.

The chain couples TRBV7-9 to TRBJ2-3; 7 positions agree with TRBD1. J was trimmed by 6 bases and V by 2 bases; bases with no gene match: 11. The germline gives CDR1 SEHNR, CDR2 FQNEAQ (reference sequence). CDR3 size: 16 residues. The CDR3 sequence: CASSLSQGRIRDTQYF. The CDR3 coding sequence is TGTGCCAGCAGCTTATCACAGGGGAGAATTCGGGATACGCAGTATTTT. Together with reference TRBV7-9 and TRBJ2-3, the CDR3 gives the full variable domain: DTGVSQNPRHKITKRGQNVTFRCDPISEHNRLYWYRQTLGQGPEFLTYFQNEAQLEKSRLLSDRFSAERPKGSFSTLEIQRTEQGDSAMYLCASSLSQGRIRDTQYFGPGTRLTVL.

This chain links TRBV9 with TRBJ2-3, with 9 bases matching TRBD1. CDR1 and CDR2 (germline): SGDLS, YYNGEE. With 4 bases clipped from V and 0 bases from J, the junction kept 6 bases outside the gene matches. This CDR3 is built from 16 residues. The DNA of the CDR3 is TGTGCCAGCAGCACGACAGGGGGTACTAGCACAGATACGCAGTATTTT. Translation gives CASSTTGGTSTDTQYF.

The chain links TRBV6-5 to TRBJ2-1; TRBD1 agrees at 8 bases. Germline CDR1 reads MNHEY; CDR2 reads SVGAGI. With 9 bases clipped from V and 3 bases from J, the junction kept 4 bases outside the gene matches. This CDR3 has 13 amino acids. CDR3 region: CASRDRFYNEQFF. In nucleotides, the CDR3 is TGTGCCAGTCGGGACAGGTTCTACAATGAGCAGTTCTTC.

V gene TRBV27 combines with J gene TRBJ1-2, with 7 bases matching TRBD1. Unmatched junction bases numbered 10, after V lost 2 bases and J lost 7 bases. Germline-derived CDR1 and CDR2 are MNHEY and SMNVEV (reference sequence). CDR3 length equals 15 residues. CDR3 DNA: TGTGCCAGCAGTTTAGATTGGAACAGGGGAAGTGGCTACACCTTC. This codes for CASSLDWNRGSGYTF.

The chain recombines TRBV7-9 with TRBJ2-3; D is possibly TRBD1 (5 bases). V was clipped by 10 bases and J by 2 bases, with 16 bases between them. The CDR3 runs to 14 residues. Germline lookup yields CDR1 SEHNR and CDR2 FQNEAQ (reference sequence). Here the CDR3 reads CAIFSQGVTDTQYF. In DNA form, the CDR3 reads TGTGCCATCTTCTCACAAGGGGTCACAGATACGCAGTATTTT.

The V and J genes are TRBV11-1 and TRBJ2-5; D perhaps matches TRBD2 (5 bases). The CDR3 sequence is 13 residues long. The ends were cut back, 8 bases at V and 2 bases at J, with 12 bases in the middle. Per the germline V gene, CDR1 is SGHAT and CDR2 is FQDESV (reference sequence). The CDR3 DNA follows: TGTGCCAGCGGGCCCGGGATACAAGAGACCCAGTACTTC. Translated, it gives CASGPGIQETQYF.

The chain couples TRBV29-1 to TRBJ2-1, with TRBD2 identical over 7 bases. CDR3 length: 14 amino acids. J gave up 9 bases and V 5 bases, and 13 bases lay outside the gene matches. Germline loops: CDR1 SQVTM, CDR2 ANQGSEA. The CDR3 nucleotides are TGCAGCGTTCAAACCAGCGGGGATGTTGGTGAGCAGTTCTTC. Translated: CSVQTSGDVGEQFF.

The J gene is TRBJ2-7, the V gene TRBV6-6; D is unresolved. V was clipped by 5 bases and J by 2 bases, with 7 bases between them. The CDR3 runs 12 residues. The germline V gene encodes CDR1 MNHNY and CDR2 SVGAGI (reference sequence). In DNA form, the CDR3 reads TGTGCCAGCAGTCCCCAGACCTACGAGCAGTACTTC. Translated, it gives CASSPQTYEQYF.

The rearrangement links TRBV5-6 to TRBJ1-3; tentative D call: TRBD1 (6 bases). V was pared by 0 bases and J by 4 bases, with 8 bases between. The length of the CDR3 is 14 residues. The germline gives CDR1 SGHDT, CDR2 YYEEEE. The CDR3: CASSLAGAGNTIYF. CDR3 nucleotide sequence: TGTGCCAGCAGCTTGGCAGGGGCCGGAAACACCATATATTTT.

J is TRBJ1-1 and V is TRBV4-1; 8 positions match TRBD1. Germline assignment: CDR1 MGHRA and CDR2 YSYEKL. The CDR3 loop spans 16 amino acids. Trimming at V came to 3 bases and at J to 5 bases, leaving 11 bases not matched to a gene. DNA of the CDR3: TGCGCCAGCAGCCAGACCCTCGGACAGGGCGGGACTGAAGCTTTCTTT. Translating gives CASSQTLGQGGTEAFF.